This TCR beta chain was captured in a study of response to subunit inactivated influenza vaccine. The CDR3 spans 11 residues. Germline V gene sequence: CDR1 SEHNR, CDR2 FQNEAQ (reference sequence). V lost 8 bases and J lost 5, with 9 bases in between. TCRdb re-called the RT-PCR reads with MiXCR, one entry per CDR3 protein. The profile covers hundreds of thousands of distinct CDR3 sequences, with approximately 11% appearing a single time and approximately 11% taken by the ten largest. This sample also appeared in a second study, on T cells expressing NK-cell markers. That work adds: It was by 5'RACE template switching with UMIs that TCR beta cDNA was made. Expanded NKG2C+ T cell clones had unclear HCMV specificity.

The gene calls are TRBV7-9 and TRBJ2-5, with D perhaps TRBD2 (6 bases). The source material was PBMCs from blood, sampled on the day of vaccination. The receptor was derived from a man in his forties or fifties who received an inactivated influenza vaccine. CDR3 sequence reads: CASAEGETQYF. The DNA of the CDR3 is TGTGCCAGCGCGGAGGGGGAGACCCAGTACTTC.